The 24 T cell receptor beta chains in this list originate from one sample, sequenced in a study of CD8 T cells in Susac syndrome. The RNA input was about 0.5 to 1 ug, and it was reverse transcribed with random hexamers. TCRdb called the immunoSEQ multiplex PCR reads again in MiXCR, with one record for every CDR3 protein. The sample carries about 170,000 distinct CDR3 sequences, approximately 95% recorded once. Material for sequencing was CD4+ T cells from PBMCs. These receptors came from a human donor with Susac syndrome.

The chain links TRBV19 to TRBJ2-2; D possibly corresponds to TRBD2 (6 bases). The CDR3 extends over 15 amino acids. Germline-derived CDR1 and CDR2 are LNHDA and SQIVND (reference sequence). V was pared by 3 bases and J by 6 bases, with 14 bases between. CDR3: CASSMIGGKAGELFF. The CDR3 region has the DNA TGTGCCAGTAGTATGATCGGGGGAAAAGCCGGGGAGCTGTTTTTT.

The chain joins TRBV27 to TRBJ2-4; no clear D gene. The V end lost 1 base, the J end lost 8 bases, and 12 bases lay between the germline ends. The CDR3 has 14 residues. Germline loops: CDR1 MNHEY, CDR2 SMNVEV (reference sequence). Written as DNA, the CDR3 is TGTGCCAGCAGTTTATTGGGCGATGGAGACATTCAGTACTTC. Residues: CASSLLGDGDIQYF.

The V gene is TRBV7-9, the J gene TRBJ2-7, with a possible D match to TRBD2 (6 bases). Germline CDR1 and CDR2: SEHNR and FQNEAQ (reference sequence). Trimming removed 1 base at V and 3 bases at J, with 13 bases between. The CDR3 is 15 amino acids. The CDR3 nucleotides read TGTGCCAGCAGCTTAGAGTCGGGAGCCATCTACGAGCAGTACTTC. It translates to CASSLESGAIYEQYF.

The chain combines TRBV7-3 with TRBJ2-5, with TRBD2 as a possible D gene (5 bases). CDR1 and CDR2 (germline): SGHTA, FQGTGA. This CDR3 is built from 13 residues. The V end lost 5 bases, the J end lost 5 bases, and 12 bases lay between the germline ends. The CDR3: CASSILPGETQYF. The CDR3 DNA reads as TGTGCCAGCAGCATCCTCCCGGGGGAGACCCAGTACTTC.

The chain has TRBV15 and TRBJ2-6; no reliable D call. CDR3 length: 13 amino acids. Germline loops: CDR1 LNHNV, CDR2 YYDKDF (reference sequence). Deletions cut 8 bases from V and 3 bases from J, with 8 bases between. Written as DNA, the CDR3 is TGTGCCACCCGGTCCTTTGGGGCCAACGTCCTGACTTTC. It codes for CATRSFGANVLTF. Full variable domain (outside the CDR3, taken from reference TRBV15 and TRBJ2-6): DAMVIQNPRYQVTQFGKPVTLSCSQTLNHNVMYWYQQKSSQAPKLLFHYYDKDFNNEADTPDNFQSRRPNTSFCFLDIRSPGLGDTAMYLCATRSFGANVLTFGAGSRLTVL.

The rearrangement uses TRBV3-1 and TRBJ1-5; D gene unclear. V was cut by 0 bases and J by 6 bases, with 6 bases left in between. CDR1 is LGHDT and CDR2 is YNNKEL in the germline V gene (reference sequence). CDR3 length: 13 residues. In DNA form, the CDR3 reads TGTGCCAGCAGCCAAGATGGGGTTCAGCCCCAGCATTTT. Amino acid sequence: CASSQDGVQPQHF. The full variable domain, with the rest looked up from reference TRBV3-1 and TRBJ1-5, is DTAVSQTPKYLVTQMGNDKSIKCEQNLGHDTMYWYKQDSKKFLKIMFSYNNKELIINETVPNRFSPKSPDKAHLNLHINSLELGDSAVYFCASSQDGVQPQHFGDGTRLSIL.

This chain uses TRBV15 with TRBJ2-1; TRBD1 or TRBD2 may be the D gene (5 bases each). Trimming left V 5 bases short and J 7 bases short, with 12 bases between. This CDR3 has 13 amino acids. Germline CDR1 LNHNV, CDR2 YYDKDF (reference sequence). CDR3 loop: CATSGGLVNEQFF. CDR3 nucleotide sequence: TGTGCCACCAGCGGGGGATTGGTGAATGAGCAGTTCTTC.

The chain carries TRBV6-2 or TRBV6-3 and TRBJ2-1, with unresolved D. The CDR3 runs to 15 residues. CDR1 is MNHEY, CDR2 SVGEGT, per germline. V gave up 0 bases and J gave up 4 bases, with 10 bases separating them. The CDR3: CASSYSIWGYNEQFF. CDR3 nucleotide sequence: TGTGCCAGCAGTTACTCGATTTGGGGTTACAATGAGCAGTTCTTC.

This sequence joins TRBV20-1 and TRBJ2-4, with 7 bases identical to TRBD2. The CDR3 covers 14 residues. V was clipped by 7 bases and J by 0 bases; unmatched bases: 6. Looked up from germline, CDR1 is DFQATT and CDR2 is SNEGSKA (reference sequence). The CDR3 sequence is CSVPGRAAKNIQYF. The CDR3 bases are TGCAGTGTCCCGGGGAGGGCAGCCAAAAACATTCAGTACTTC.

V is TRBV10-3 and J is TRBJ1-4; 10 positions match TRBD1. CDR3 size: 15 residues. Trimming took 10 bases from V and 1 from J; bases not matched to a gene: 6. Germline V gives CDR1 ENHRY, CDR2 SYGVKD. The CDR3 is CATQDRGQTNEKLFF. In DNA form, the CDR3 reads TGTGCCACGCAAGACAGGGGGCAAACTAATGAAAAACTGTTTTTT.

CDR3 DNA: TGCAGCGTTGAAGGACAGGGACACTACGAGCAGTACTTC. Translating gives CSVEGQGHYEQYF. The genes are TRBV29-1 and TRBJ2-7, with 7 bases identical to TRBD1. Trimming at V came to 1 base and at J to 3 bases, leaving 3 bases not matched to a gene. This CDR3 has 13 residues. Germline V gene sequence: CDR1 SQVTM, CDR2 ANQGSEA.

The chain has TRBV4-1 and TRBJ2-3; 12 positions agree with TRBD2. The germline CDR1 and CDR2 sequences are MGHRA and YSYEKL. J was trimmed by 5 bases and V by 4 bases; bases with no gene match: 10. The CDR3 loop spans 17 amino acids. CDR3 DNA sequence: TGCGCCAGCAGCCCCCTCAGGACTAGCGGGGTGGTAGATACGCAGTATTTT. This encodes CASSPLRTSGVVDTQYF.

This chain uses TRBV28 with TRBJ2-4; 8 bases line up with TRBD2. Germline V lookup: CDR1 MDHEN, CDR2 SYDVKM. J was trimmed by 3 bases and V by 4 bases; bases with no gene match: 8. The CDR3 is made up of 16 amino acids. The DNA of the CDR3 is TGTGCCAGCAGTTCCCTCGGGAGGGACGACAAAAACATTCAGTACTTC. This gives the protein CASSSLGRDDKNIQYF.

The V call is TRBV7-9, the J call TRBJ2-5, with 7 bases aligning to TRBD1. Germline lookup yields CDR1 SEHNR and CDR2 FQNEAQ (reference sequence). This CDR3 spans 14 amino acids. The junction had 5 bases not matched to a gene; V was cut back by 5 bases and J by 2 bases. The CDR3 DNA reads as TGTGCCAGCAGCAAGACAGGGACGCAAGAGACCCAGTACTTC. Translated, it gives CASSKTGTQETQYF.

The chain combines TRBV25-1 with TRBJ2-5; tentatively, D is TRBD1 or TRBD2 (5 bases each). The ends were cut back, 6 bases at V and 12 bases at J, with 17 bases in the middle. Germline CDR1 and CDR2: MGHDK and SYGVNS. CDR3 length equals 12 residues. CDR3 sequence: CASRGPGPLKYF. The CDR3 DNA is TGTGCCAGCAGGGGACCCGGACCACTCAAGTACTTC.

The rearrangement links TRBV12-3 or TRBV12-4 to TRBJ1-5; D is possibly TRBD1 (5 bases). Between the trimmed V and J ends, which lost 8 bases and 1 base, there was a span of 9 bases. The CDR3 loop spans 13 amino acids. CDR3 coding DNA: TGTGCCAGCGCCCCAGGGAGCAATCAGCCCCAGCATTTT. This encodes CASAPGSNQPQHF.

The chain combines TRBV7-2 with TRBJ1-6; D possibly corresponds to TRBD1 (5 bases). Trimming removed 1 base at V and 7 bases at J, with 11 bases between. The CDR3 has 15 residues. CDR1 and CDR2 (germline): SGHTA, FQGNSA. CDR3 amino acids: CASSLVRRVNSPLHF. Written as DNA, the CDR3 is TGTGCCAGCAGCTTAGTACGCAGGGTGAATTCACCCCTCCACTTT.

The V call is TRBV7-9, the J call TRBJ2-2; D remains unclear. The CDR3 length is 14 residues. V was shortened by 0 bases and J by 5 bases, with 7 bases between the two germline ends. Per germline, CDR1 SEHNR and CDR2 FQNEAQ (reference sequence). DNA for the CDR3: TGTGCCAGCAGCTTAGCCAGGACGACCGGGGAGCTGTTTTTT. Translating gives CASSLARTTGELFF.

The CDR3 spells CASSQGPHGGEQYF. CDR3 DNA sequence: TGTGCCAGCAGCCAGGGCCCTCACGGGGGGGAGCAGTACTTC. The V gene is TRBV9, the J gene TRBJ2-7, with 7 bases aligning to TRBD2. V dropped 4 bases and J dropped 7; count of bases not matched to a gene: 11. This CDR3 has 14 residues. The V gene's germline CDR1 is SGDLS and CDR2 YYNGEE. Full variable domain (rest looked up from reference TRBV9 and TRBJ2-7): DSGVTQTPKHLITATGQRVTLRCSPRSGDLSVYWYQQSLDQGLQFLIQYYNGEERAKGNILERFSAQQFPDLHSELNLSSLELGDSALYFCASSQGPHGGEQYFGPGTRLTVT.

The rearrangement joins TRBV5-1 to TRBJ2-3; D ambiguous. Trimming shortened V by 2 bases and J by 1 base, and 11 bases separated the two germline ends. Germline CDR1 and CDR2: SGHRS and YFSETQ. The CDR3 is 15 amino acids. The CDR3 loop reads CASSFGDIRTDTQYF. The DNA of the CDR3 is TGCGCCAGCAGCTTTGGGGATATACGCACAGATACGCAGTATTTT.

This clonotype was found once. The rearrangement joins TRBV24-1 to TRBJ2-3, with 7 bases aligning to TRBD1. The CDR3 length is 14 residues. Trimming at V came to 8 bases and at J to 0 bases, leaving 4 bases not matched to a gene. Germline V lookup: CDR1 KGHDR, CDR2 SFDVKD. The CDR3 DNA reads TGTGCCACCAACCGGGACAGCAGCACAGATACGCAGTATTTT. Its translation: CATNRDSSTDTQYF.

The J gene is TRBJ2-2, the V gene TRBV29-1; D perhaps matches TRBD2 (5 bases). The V end lost 3 bases, the J end lost 2 bases, and 10 bases lay between the germline ends. Germline-derived CDR1 and CDR2 are SQVTM and ANQGSEA. The CDR3 runs 14 residues. The CDR3 protein is CSVEGVANTGELFF. In DNA, the CDR3 is TGCAGCGTTGAGGGAGTGGCCAACACCGGGGAGCTGTTTTTT.

This chain links TRBV29-1 with TRBJ2-7, with 10 bases lining up with TRBD2. With 6 bases clipped from V and 4 bases from J, the junction kept 9 bases outside the gene matches. The germline V gene encodes CDR1 SQVTM and CDR2 ANQGSEA. CDR3 length: 14 amino acids. In DNA form, the CDR3 reads TGCAGCGTCAGTTCTAGCGGGAGAAAGTACGAGCAGTACTTC. Amino acid sequence: CSVSSSGRKYEQYF.

This chain's CDR3 is CASRSGSITYNEQFF. The DNA of the CDR3 is TGCGCCAGCAGGAGCGGGAGTATCACCTACAATGAGCAGTTCTTC. The J gene is TRBJ2-1, the V gene TRBV5-1; 8 nucleotides line up with TRBD2. Germline CDR1 and CDR2: SGHRS and YFSETQ. CDR3 length equals 15 residues. With V trimmed by 5 bases and J by 2 bases, 6 bases remained unmatched. Variable domain in full (rest from reference TRBV5-1 and TRBJ2-1): KAGVTQTPRYLIKTRGQQVTLSCSPISGHRSVSWYQQTPGQGLQFLFEYFSETQRNKGNFPGRFSGRQFSNSRSEMNVSTLELGDSALYLCASRSGSITYNEQFFGPGTRLTVL.